One sample yielded the 9 T cell receptor beta chains listed below, sequenced in a study of T cell responses to AZD1222 COVID-19 vaccine. The method was immunoSEQ multiplex PCR; TCRdb's version includes in-frame clones alone and lacks a portion of them. The table has approximately 150,000 clones, about 93% seen once; the top ten hold 1.3%. The material sequenced was peripheral blood, taken on day 0 of AZD1222 vaccination. All receptors come from an adult in good health.

The chain is built from TRBV14 and TRBJ2-3; D gene uncertain. CDR3 length: 13 amino acids. V was trimmed by 1 base and J by 6 bases, leaving 8 bases between them. Germline-derived CDR1 and CDR2 are SGHDN and FVKESK. CDR3 protein: CASSQATGDTQYF. The CDR3 region has the DNA TGTGCCAGCAGCCAAGCTACGGGTGATACGCAGTATTTT.

The chain is built from TRBV6-6 and TRBJ2-2; D remains unclear. Trimming took off 10 bases at V and 0 bases at J, with 6 bases between the two ends. CDR3 length: 12 residues. CDR1 is MNHNY and CDR2 is SVGAGI in the germline V gene (reference sequence). This CDR3 is CATAPNTGELFF. CDR3 coding DNA: TGTGCCACTGCGCCGAACACCGGGGAGCTGTTTTTT.

The chain joins TRBV18 to TRBJ1-6, with TRBD1 matching 7 bases. The trim removed 2 bases at V and 4 bases at J, leaving 5 bases unmatched. CDR1 and CDR2 (germline): KGHSH, LQKENI. The CDR3 covers 16 residues. CDR3 coding DNA: TGTGCCAGCTCACCAGGGGCAGGGGGGTATAATTCACCCCTCCACTTT. Its protein is CASSPGAGGYNSPLHF.

The chain couples TRBV6-5 to TRBJ1-2, with 10 bases lining up with TRBD1. J lost 5 bases, V lost 6 bases, and 9 bases had no gene match. The CDR3 sequence is 15 residues long. Germline V CDR1 and CDR2: MNHEY, SVGAGI. This chain's CDR3 is CASSRSGQGGYGYTF. CDR3 DNA: TGTGCCAGCAGCCGAAGCGGACAGGGGGGGTATGGCTACACCTTC.

The chain has TRBV25-1 and TRBJ1-1, with 8 nucleotides matching TRBD1. This CDR3 spans 15 amino acids. J gave up 4 bases and V 5 bases, and 9 bases lay outside the gene matches. Germline V gene data show CDR1 as MGHDK and CDR2 as SYGVNS. The CDR3 here is CASSPPNDRGTEAFF. In nucleotides, the CDR3 is TGTGCCAGCAGTCCCCCTAATGACAGGGGCACTGAAGCTTTCTTT.

The CDR3 region has the DNA TGCAGCGTTGAAGTATTCGGGGAGACCCAGTACTTC. Translating gives CSVEVFGETQYF. This chain joins TRBV29-1 and TRBJ2-5; D ambiguous. Germline CDR1 and CDR2: SQVTM and ANQGSEA. Trimming removed 1 base at V and 5 bases at J, with 8 bases between. The CDR3 extends over 12 amino acids. Looking up the rest from reference TRBV29-1 and TRBJ2-5 gives the full variable domain: SAVISQKPSRDICQRGTSLTIQCQVDSQVTMMFWYRQQPGQSLTLIATANQGSEATYESGFVIDKFPISRPNLTFSTLTVSNMSPEDSSIYLCSVEVFGETQYFGPGTRLLVL.

On this clone itself: Since a much larger clone is just one base distant, this may be a read error. Other DNA sequences in the sample encode the same CDR3. The V call is TRBV6-1, the J call TRBJ2-5, with 12 bases lining up with TRBD2. V shed 2 bases and J 5 bases; nucleotides not matched to a gene: 3. This CDR3 has 15 amino acids. The germline gives CDR1 MNHNS, CDR2 SASEGT. In DNA, the CDR3 is TGTGCCAGCAGTGAACTAGCGGGGGGGCCGGAGACCCAGTACTTC. Protein: CASSELAGGPETQYF.

This clone was observed a single time. This chain connects TRBV10-2 to TRBJ2-7; D may be TRBD1 (5 bases). There are 14 residues in the CDR3. The V gene's germline CDR1 is WSHSY and CDR2 SAAADI. V was shortened by 6 bases and J by 4 bases, with 16 bases between the two germline ends. In nucleotides, the CDR3 is TGCGCCAGCAGCCCTAGACAGAGCCGGTACGAGCAGTACGTC. It translates to CASSPRQSRYEQYV.

A single count supports this clone. The J gene is TRBJ1-2, the V gene TRBV2, with 7 positions matching TRBD1. J lost 2 bases, V lost 7 bases, and 13 bases had no gene match. This CDR3 contains 16 residues. Germline V gene sequence: CDR1 SNHLY, CDR2 FYNNEI. CDR3 sequence (DNA): TGTGCCAGCAAACACAATCCCGGGACAGCCAACTATGGCTACACCTTC. It codes for CASKHNPGTANYGYTF.